This T cell receptor beta chain was identified in a study of blood T cell repertoires in COVID-19. Assay: immunoSEQ multiplex PCR; the TCRdb copy retains only in-frame clones and omits some. In the table there are 35,000 to 50,000 clones, approximately 90% of which are singletons. The CDR3 runs 16 residues. Germline CDR1 is SGHDT and CDR2 is YYEEEE. Trimming at V came to 1 base and at J to 6 bases, leaving 11 bases not matched to a gene. The sample consisted of peripheral blood. The J gene is TRBJ2-7, the V gene TRBV5-6; 9 bases line up with TRBD2. The clonotype comes from a man aged 50 to 60 with active COVID-19. Written as DNA, the CDR3 is TGTGCCAGCAGCTTGTTCGAGTTAGCGGGGGATCTCGAGCAGTACTTC. It translates to CASSLFELAGDLEQYF.